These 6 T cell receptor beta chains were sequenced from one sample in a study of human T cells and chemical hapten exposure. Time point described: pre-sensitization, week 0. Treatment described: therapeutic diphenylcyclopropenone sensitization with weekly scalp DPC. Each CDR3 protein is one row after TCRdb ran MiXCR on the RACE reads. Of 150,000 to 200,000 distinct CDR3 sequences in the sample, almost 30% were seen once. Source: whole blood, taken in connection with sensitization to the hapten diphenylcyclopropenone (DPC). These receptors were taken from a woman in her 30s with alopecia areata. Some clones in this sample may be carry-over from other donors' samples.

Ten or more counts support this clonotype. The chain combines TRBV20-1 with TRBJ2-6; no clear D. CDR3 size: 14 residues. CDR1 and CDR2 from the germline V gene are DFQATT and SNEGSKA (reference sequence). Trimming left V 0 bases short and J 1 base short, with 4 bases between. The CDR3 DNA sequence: TGCAGTGCTAGAGAAGGGTCTGGGGCCAACGTCCTGACTTTC. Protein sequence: CSAREGSGANVLTF.

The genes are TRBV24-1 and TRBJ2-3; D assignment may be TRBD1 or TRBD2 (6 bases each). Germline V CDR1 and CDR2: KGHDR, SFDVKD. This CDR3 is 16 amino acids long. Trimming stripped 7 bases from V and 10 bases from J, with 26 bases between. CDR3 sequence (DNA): TGTGCCACCAGCGCGAGGAGGAGGGGGGACCACGGCGCGCAGTATTTT. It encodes CATSARRRGDHGAQYF.

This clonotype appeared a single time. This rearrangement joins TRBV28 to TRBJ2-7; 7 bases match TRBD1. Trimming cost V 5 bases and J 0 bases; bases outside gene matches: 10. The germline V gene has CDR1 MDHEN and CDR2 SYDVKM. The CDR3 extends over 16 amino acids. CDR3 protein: CASSLRGTLSSYEQYF. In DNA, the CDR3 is TGTGCCAGCAGTCTCAGGGGGACCCTTAGCTCCTACGAGCAGTACTTC.

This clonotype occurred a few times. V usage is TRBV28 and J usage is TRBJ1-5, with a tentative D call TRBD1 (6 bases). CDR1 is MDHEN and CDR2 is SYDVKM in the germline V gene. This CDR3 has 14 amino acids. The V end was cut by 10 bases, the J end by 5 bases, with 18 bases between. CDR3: CATREGGAYQPQHF. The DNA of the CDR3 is TGTGCCACCAGGGAGGGGGGGGCTTATCAGCCCCAGCATTTT.

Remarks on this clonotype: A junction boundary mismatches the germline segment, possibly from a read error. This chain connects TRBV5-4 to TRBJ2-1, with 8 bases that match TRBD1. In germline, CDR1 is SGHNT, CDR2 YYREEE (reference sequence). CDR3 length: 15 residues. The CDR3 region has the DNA TGTGCCAGCAGCGTAGACAGGGGCTCCCACAATGAGCAGTTCTTC. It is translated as CASSVDRGSHNEQFF.

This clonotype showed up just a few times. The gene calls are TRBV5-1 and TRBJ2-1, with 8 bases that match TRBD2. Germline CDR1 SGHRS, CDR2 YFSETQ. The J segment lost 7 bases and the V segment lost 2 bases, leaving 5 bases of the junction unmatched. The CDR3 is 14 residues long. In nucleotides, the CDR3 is TGCGCCAGCAGCTTAGCGGGAGATAGGAATGAGCAGTTCTTC. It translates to CASSLAGDRNEQFF.